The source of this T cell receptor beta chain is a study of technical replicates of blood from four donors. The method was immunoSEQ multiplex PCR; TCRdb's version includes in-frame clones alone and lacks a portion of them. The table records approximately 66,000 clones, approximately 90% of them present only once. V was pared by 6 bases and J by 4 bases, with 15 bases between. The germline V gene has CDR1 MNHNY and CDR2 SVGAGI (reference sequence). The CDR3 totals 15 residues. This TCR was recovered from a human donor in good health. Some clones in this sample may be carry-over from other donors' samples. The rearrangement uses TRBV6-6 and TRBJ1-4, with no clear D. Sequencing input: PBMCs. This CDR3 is CASSAPRGINEKLFF. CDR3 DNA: TGTGCCAGCAGCGCCCCGCGGGGAATTAATGAAAAACTGTTTTTT.